The clone carrying this T cell receptor (beta chain) was observed at least ten times. Its antigen is not identified. It was with a sample-barcoded 5' primer and a J-beta primer mix that a second PCR of about 6 to 12 cycles was run. TCRdb redid the calling of the 5' RACE reads with MiXCR, one entry per CDR3 protein. This sample has some 920,000 distinct CDR3 sequences, with just over 50% found just once. This sample is part of a study of blood T cells in healthy people across ages. Study-level findings and limits: While age rose, TCR beta diversity per million T cells dropped in a roughly linear way. The authors considered diversity estimates from one million T cells to be underestimates.

This CDR3 is built from 13 residues. Germline V gives CDR1 SGHRS, CDR2 YFSETQ. V lost 4 bases and J lost 7; bases outside the gene matches: 7. Sequenced material: blood. The receptor comes from a woman aged 55-75 years in good health. This chain joins TRBV5-1 and TRBJ2-5, with TRBD2 matching over 7 bases. The DNA of the CDR3 is TGCGCCAGCAGCGAAGGACTAGAACGGACCCAGTACTTC. It is translated as CASSEGLERTQYF.